The TCR beta chain under discussion was sequenced for a study of blood T cell repertoires in COVID-19. About the study: Samples came from the United States, Italy and Spain, spanning acute and convalescent COVID-19. PBMCs, B-cell-depleted T cells, or T cells were the source of the cDNA or gDNA that made up the material.

The CDR3 sequence is 18 residues long. The germline V and J ends were trimmed by 1 base and 1 base, with 19 bases remaining between them. CDR1 is SGHAT, CDR2 FQNNGV, per germline. Per the original data handling: Amplification from reference gene primers served as the basis for estimated nucleated cell counts. Here immunoSEQ multiplex PCR was the method, and the copy in TCRdb shows in-frame clones only, minus some. That table supplies the V and J calls and clone size; D and trimming were determined from the DNA. The sample holds over 95,000 clones; 80% to 90% are singletons and the top ten take 10%. The receptor was isolated from a human donor in a cohort sampled during active COVID-19. Sequencing was performed on peripheral blood. V gene TRBV11-2 combines with J gene TRBJ1-1; a weak D match, TRBD1 (6 bases). The CDR3 DNA is TGTGCCAGCAGCTTAGGTCAACCAGGGGCTCTTGGGAACACTGAAGCTTTCTTT. Amino acid sequence: CASSLGQPGALGNTEAFF.